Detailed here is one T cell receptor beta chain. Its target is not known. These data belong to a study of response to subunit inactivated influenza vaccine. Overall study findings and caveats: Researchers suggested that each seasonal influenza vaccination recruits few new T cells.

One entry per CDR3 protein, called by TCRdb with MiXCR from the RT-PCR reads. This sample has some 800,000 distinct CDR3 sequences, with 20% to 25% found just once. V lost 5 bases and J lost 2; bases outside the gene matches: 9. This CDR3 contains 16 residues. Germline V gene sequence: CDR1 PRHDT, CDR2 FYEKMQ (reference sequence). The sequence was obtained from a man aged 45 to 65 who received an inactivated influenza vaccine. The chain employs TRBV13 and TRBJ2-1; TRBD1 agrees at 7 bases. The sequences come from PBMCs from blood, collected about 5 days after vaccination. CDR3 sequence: CASSEQGIPPYNEQFF. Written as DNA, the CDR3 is TGTGCCAGCAGCGAACAGGGGATACCCCCCTACAATGAGCAGTTCTTC.